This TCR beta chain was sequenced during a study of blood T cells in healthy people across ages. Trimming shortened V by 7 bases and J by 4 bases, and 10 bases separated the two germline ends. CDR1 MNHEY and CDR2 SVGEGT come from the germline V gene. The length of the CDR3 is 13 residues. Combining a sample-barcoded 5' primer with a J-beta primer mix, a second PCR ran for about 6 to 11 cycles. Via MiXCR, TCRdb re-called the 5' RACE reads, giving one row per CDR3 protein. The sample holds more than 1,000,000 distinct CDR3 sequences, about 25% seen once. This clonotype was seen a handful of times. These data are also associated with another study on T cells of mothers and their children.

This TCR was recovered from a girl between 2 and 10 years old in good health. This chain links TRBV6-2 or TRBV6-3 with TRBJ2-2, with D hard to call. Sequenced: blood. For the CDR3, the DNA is TGTGCCAGCACCCGGGCCACCACCGGGGAGCTGTTTTTT. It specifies CASTRATTGELFF.